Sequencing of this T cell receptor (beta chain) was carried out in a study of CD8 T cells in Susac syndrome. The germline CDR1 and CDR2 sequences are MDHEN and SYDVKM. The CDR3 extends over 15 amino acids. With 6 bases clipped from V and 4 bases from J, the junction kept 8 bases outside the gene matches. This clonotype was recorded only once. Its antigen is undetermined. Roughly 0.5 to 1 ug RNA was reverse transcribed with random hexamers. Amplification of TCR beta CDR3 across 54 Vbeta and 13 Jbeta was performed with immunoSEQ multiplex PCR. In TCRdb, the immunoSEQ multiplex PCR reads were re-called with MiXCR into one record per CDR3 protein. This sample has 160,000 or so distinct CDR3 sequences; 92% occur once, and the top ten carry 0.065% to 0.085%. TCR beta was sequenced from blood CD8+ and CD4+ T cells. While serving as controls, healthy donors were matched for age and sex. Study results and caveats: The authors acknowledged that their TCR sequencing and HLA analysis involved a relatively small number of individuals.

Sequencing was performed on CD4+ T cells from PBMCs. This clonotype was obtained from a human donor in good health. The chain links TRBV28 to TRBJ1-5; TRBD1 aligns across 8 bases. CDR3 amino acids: CASRTGQGRNQPQHF. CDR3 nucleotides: TGTGCCAGCAGGACCGGACAGGGAAGAAATCAGCCCCAGCATTTT.